Sequencing of this T cell receptor beta chain was carried out in a study of blood T cell repertoires in COVID-19. Across the study: Whether acute or convalescent, the COVID-19 samples came from the United States, Italy and Spain. The analysed material was cDNA or gDNA that came from T cells, B-cell-depleted T cells, or PBMCs.

Per the authors' pipeline: Amplified reference gene primers provided the basis for estimating nucleated cell counts. Here immunoSEQ multiplex PCR was the method, and the copy in TCRdb shows in-frame clones only, minus some. The V and J calls and the clone size are those of that table, but D and trimming were determined from the DNA. The data contain some 290,000 clones, approximately 91% of them seen just once; the ten biggest clones take up approximately 11%. Enrolment of Seattle patients took place during active infection, and they were followed longitudinally. Deletions cut 6 bases from V and 0 bases from J, with 14 bases between. CDR1 and CDR2 (germline): SGHVS, FQNEAQ. The CDR3 contains 16 residues.

This chain uses TRBV7-8 with TRBJ1-4; D perhaps matches TRBD1 (6 bases). Sequenced material: peripheral blood. The clonotype originates from a woman aged 25-40 years with COVID-19, enrolled during active disease. Here the CDR3 reads CASSLRAGATNEKLFF. The CDR3 bases are TGTGCCAGCAGTCTTAGGGCAGGGGCAACTAATGAAAAACTGTTTTTT.